In this sample, the clone carrying this T cell receptor beta chain turned up many times. Amplifying from RNA transcripts, the study obtained TCR beta CDR3 regions. RT-PCR in the first round used HTBI primers; a second-round multiplex PCR followed. MiXCR was run by TCRdb on the multiplex PCR reads, yielding one entry per CDR3 protein. This table has approximately 330,000 distinct CDR3 sequences, about a sixth appearing once. This entry belongs to a study of Graves' ophthalmopathy and Graves' hyperthyroidism. This CDR3 comprises 14 residues. Germline CDR1 is LNHNV and CDR2 is YYDKDF (reference sequence). Trimming took 0 bases from V and 9 from J, leaving 11 bases between them.

Sequenced sample: peripheral blood. The rearrangement joins TRBV15 to TRBJ2-2, with D perhaps matching TRBD1 (5 bases). This clonotype originated in an adult man with Graves' ophthalmopathy. The CDR3 protein is CATSRDTQGRELFF. The CDR3 DNA follows: TGTGCCACCAGCAGAGATACGCAGGGCCGGGAGCTGTTTTTT.